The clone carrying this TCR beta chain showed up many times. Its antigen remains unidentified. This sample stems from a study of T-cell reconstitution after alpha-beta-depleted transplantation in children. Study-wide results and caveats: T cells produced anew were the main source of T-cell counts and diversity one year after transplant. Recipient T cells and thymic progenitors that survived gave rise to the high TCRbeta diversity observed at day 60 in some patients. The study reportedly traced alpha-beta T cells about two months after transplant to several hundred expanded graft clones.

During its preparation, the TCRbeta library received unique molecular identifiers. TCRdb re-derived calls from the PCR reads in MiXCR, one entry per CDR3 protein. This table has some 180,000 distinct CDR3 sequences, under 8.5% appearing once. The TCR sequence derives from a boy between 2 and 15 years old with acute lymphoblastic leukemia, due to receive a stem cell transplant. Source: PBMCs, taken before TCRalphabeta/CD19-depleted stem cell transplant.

This CDR3 is CASSRTSGRVYNEQFF. The CDR3 nucleotides read TGTGCCAGCAGCAGGACTAGCGGGAGGGTTTACAATGAGCAGTTCTTC. This sequence joins TRBV7-8 and TRBJ2-1; 15 nucleotides line up with TRBD2. The CDR3 is 16 residues long. The V gene's germline CDR1 is SGHVS and CDR2 FQNEAQ. V lost 5 bases, J lost 4 bases, and 3 bases stayed unmatched.